These 24 T cell receptor beta chains were all obtained from the same sample, sequenced in a study of long-term antiretroviral therapy in people with HIV. A v3.0 immunoSEQ assay was performed at survey level. The repertoire was sequenced with immunoSEQ multiplex PCR; TCRdb's copy has only in-frame clones and lacks some. The table has about 16,000 clones, around four fifths seen once. The specimen comprised unsorted PBMCs, sampled 0.1 years after starting antiretroviral therapy. The receptors here all came from a man aged 18 to 29 with HIV.

The chain has TRBV7-2 and TRBJ1-3; D not certain. Germline loops: CDR1 SGHTA, CDR2 FQGNSA. The germline V and J ends were trimmed by 4 bases and 2 bases, with 12 bases remaining between them. The CDR3 extends over 15 amino acids. Written as DNA, the CDR3 is TGTGCCAGCAGCTCTGCGACGTACGCTGGAAACACCATATATTTT. Its translation: CASSSATYAGNTIYF. Drawing the rest from reference TRBV7-2 and TRBJ1-3, the complete variable domain is GAGVSQSPSNKVTEKGKDVELRCDPISGHTALYWYRQSLGQGLEFLIYFQGNSAPDKSGLPSDRFSAERTGGSVSTLTIQRTQQEDSAVYLCASSSATYAGNTIYFGEGSWLTVV.

The CDR3 sequence is CAWSPRGIYEKLFF. The CDR3, as DNA: TGTGCCTGGAGTCCACGGGGGATCTATGAAAAACTGTTTTTT. The rearrangement links TRBV30 to TRBJ1-4; TRBD1 might be the D (5 bases). The CDR3 runs 14 residues. V shed 2 bases and J shed 6 bases, with 13 bases lying between them. The germline gives CDR1 GTSNPN, CDR2 SVGIG (reference sequence).

V and J are TRBV2 and TRBJ2-7, with unresolved D. The CDR3 has 12 residues. The ends were cut back, 8 bases at V and 3 bases at J, with 11 bases in the middle. The germline V gene encodes CDR1 SNHLY and CDR2 FYNNEI. In DNA, the CDR3 is TGTGCCAGCGTCGGCGGAAACTACGAGCAGTACTTC. As protein: CASVGGNYEQYF.

The chain is built from TRBV27 and TRBJ1-1; 8 bases align to TRBD1. CDR1 is MNHEY and CDR2 is SMNVEV in the germline V gene (reference sequence). Losses at the gene ends were 5 bases for V and 1 base for J; bases not matched to a gene: 9. This CDR3 has 16 residues. Written as DNA, the CDR3 is TGTGCCAGCAGTCCCGGACAGGGCCGGGGGAACACTGAAGCTTTCTTT. Protein: CASSPGQGRGNTEAFF.

A few counts support this clone. The V and J genes are TRBV4-1 and TRBJ1-3; D is perhaps TRBD1 (6 bases). The CDR3 is 15 residues long. In germline, CDR1 is MGHRA, CDR2 YSYEKL. The germline V and J ends were trimmed by 2 bases and 4 bases, with 12 bases remaining between them. CDR3 sequence reads: CASSQPQGRGNTIYF. The CDR3 nucleotides are TGCGCCAGCAGCCAACCACAGGGAAGAGGAAACACCATATATTTT.

The chain combines TRBV18 with TRBJ1-1; D is possibly TRBD1 (6 bases). The germline gives CDR1 KGHSH, CDR2 LQKENI. The CDR3 is 14 amino acids. V was cut by 6 bases and J by 4 bases, with 15 bases left in between. Here the CDR3 DNA reads TGTGCCAGCTCCCCCACGGGGGGGGCCACTGAAGCTTTCTTT. It codes for CASSPTGGATEAFF.

There are a few counts of this clone. This rearrangement joins TRBV4-1 to TRBJ2-1; maybe TRBD1 (6 bases). Trimming stripped 2 bases from V and 0 bases from J, with 17 bases between. The CDR3 runs 18 residues. CDR1 is MGHRA and CDR2 is YSYEKL in the germline V gene. The CDR3 DNA sequence: TGCGCCAGCAGCCAACCGCCCTCACAGGGAAGCTCCTACAATGAGCAGTTCTTC. This sequence encodes CASSQPPSQGSSYNEQFF.

The chain combines TRBV4-1 with TRBJ2-7, with D hard to call. The CDR3 covers 12 residues. Germline values: CDR1 MGHRA, CDR2 YSYEKL. V lost 6 bases and J 0 bases, leaving 6 bases between the germline ends. This CDR3 reads CASRGTSYEQYF. DNA for the CDR3: TGCGCCAGCAGGGGCACCTCCTACGAGCAGTACTTC.

This clone has just one count. This chain joins TRBV5-6 and TRBJ2-6, with D possibly TRBD2 on 5 matching bases. This CDR3 is 15 amino acids long. The ends were cut back, 4 bases at V and 0 bases at J, with 8 bases in the middle. Germline lookup yields CDR1 SGHDT and CDR2 YYEEEE. CDR3 DNA sequence: TGTGCCAGCAGCCGTGGGAGCTCTGGGGCCAACGTCCTGACTTTC. As protein: CASSRGSSGANVLTF.

This chain joins TRBV14 and TRBJ2-5; unclear D gene. Germline assignment: CDR1 SGHDN and CDR2 FVKESK. CDR3 size: 15 residues. Trimming took 2 bases from V and 6 from J, leaving 16 bases between them. The CDR3 protein is CASSQRWLEVKTQYF. The CDR3 DNA reads as TGTGCCAGCAGCCAACGTTGGCTAGAGGTGAAGACCCAGTACTTC.

The chain is built from TRBV18 and TRBJ2-6, with TRBD1 matching over 8 bases. Germline V gives CDR1 KGHSH, CDR2 LQKENI. Trimming at V came to 1 base and at J to 3 bases, leaving 11 bases not matched to a gene. This CDR3 is built from 19 residues. CDR3 sequence reads: CASSPQDREEYGGANVLTF. CDR3 DNA sequence: TGTGCCAGCTCACCACAGGACAGGGAAGAGTATGGTGGGGCCAACGTCCTGACTTTC.

The chain uses TRBV5-5 and TRBJ1-1; TRBD1 is a possible D gene (5 bases). Trimming took off 2 bases at V and 6 bases at J, with 11 bases between the two ends. Germline CDR1 is SGHKS and CDR2 is YYEKEE (reference sequence). The CDR3 is 13 residues long. The CDR3 region is CASSFSRVAEAFF. CDR3 nucleotides: TGTGCCAGCAGCTTCTCCAGGGTCGCTGAAGCTTTCTTT.

The V and J genes are TRBV7-9 and TRBJ1-1; TRBD1 might be the D (5 bases). The CDR3 is made up of 16 amino acids. Germline V gene lookup returns CDR1 SEHNR and CDR2 FQNEAQ (reference sequence). V dropped 5 bases and J dropped 5 bases, with 21 bases sitting between them. Here the CDR3 DNA reads TGTGCCAGCAGCGGACCACGCCAAGCGAGGGGAACTGAAGCTTTCTTT. Protein product: CASSGPRQARGTEAFF.

For the CDR3, the DNA is TGTGCCAGCAGACTGCCCCCCGCCGAGCAGTACTTC. It encodes CASRLPPAEQYF. The rearrangement joins TRBV7-8 to TRBJ2-7; D unresolved. CDR1 and CDR2 from the germline V gene are SGHVS and FQNEAQ. There are 12 residues in the CDR3. Between the trimmed V and J ends, which lost 6 bases and 6 bases, there was a span of 12 bases. Full variable domain (remainder filled in from reference TRBV7-8 and TRBJ2-7): GAGVSQSPRYKVAKRGQDVALRCDPISGHVSLFWYQQALGQGPEFLTYFQNEAQLDKSGLPSDRFFAERPEGSVSTLKIQRTQQEDSAVYLCASRLPPAEQYFGPGTRLTVT.

The chain recombines TRBV6-5 with TRBJ1-5; TRBD1 aligns across 9 bases. V gave up 6 bases and J gave up 5 bases; unmatched junction bases: 8. CDR3 length: 15 amino acids. Germline V CDR1 and CDR2: MNHEY, SVGAGI. This CDR3 reads CASSSTGGADQPQHF. The CDR3 nucleotides read TGTGCCAGCAGCTCTACAGGGGGCGCAGATCAGCCCCAGCATTTT.

This clone appeared a few times. A junction boundary mismatches the germline segment, possibly from a read error. The gene calls are TRBV7-7 and TRBJ2-7; unclear D gene. The germline gives CDR1 SSHAT, CDR2 FNYEAQ (reference sequence). CDR3 size: 16 residues. CDR3 region: CASSLGPVDLDYEQYF. As DNA, the CDR3 is TGTGCTAGCAGCTTAGGCCCAGTGGACCTCGACTACGAGCAGTACTTC.

This clone occurred once. The chain recombines TRBV19 with TRBJ1-1; a possible D gene is TRBD1 (5 bases). The CDR3 has 14 amino acids. Trimming cost V 6 bases and J 4 bases, with 15 bases left between them. CDR1 is LNHDA and CDR2 is SQIVND in the germline V gene (reference sequence). The CDR3 sequence: CASRVQVHSTEAFF. In nucleotides, the CDR3 is TGTGCCAGTAGGGTACAGGTCCACTCCACTGAAGCTTTCTTT.

The chain carries TRBV7-8 and TRBJ2-3; the match to TRBD2 covers 16 bases. CDR3 length: 17 residues. Losses at the gene ends were 3 bases for V and 4 bases for J; bases not matched to a gene: 4. The germline CDR1 and CDR2 sequences are SGHVS and FQNEAQ. The CDR3 sequence: CASSLGLAGGPADTQYF. In DNA, the CDR3 is TGTGCCAGCAGCTTGGGACTAGCGGGAGGGCCTGCAGATACGCAGTATTTT.

The chain links TRBV2 to TRBJ1-5, with no clear D. Germline CDR1 reads SNHLY; CDR2 reads FYNNEI. The CDR3 is 15 amino acids. With 2 bases removed from V and 4 bases from J, the gap between germline ends came to 12 bases. Here the CDR3 DNA reads TGTGCCAGCAGTGAAAACGACGGCATTAATCAGCCCCAGCATTTT. Translation gives CASSENDGINQPQHF.

V and J are TRBV29-1 and TRBJ1-2; 11 bases are shared with TRBD1. The germline V gene encodes CDR1 SQVTM and CDR2 ANQGSEA. The CDR3 loop spans 16 amino acids. V shed 1 base, J shed 3 bases, and the junction held 7 bases outside the gene matches. This CDR3 reads CSVEGTGGERDYGYTF. CDR3 bases: TGCAGCGTTGAAGGGACAGGGGGCGAAAGGGACTATGGCTACACCTTC. The full variable domain, with the rest looked up from reference TRBV29-1 and TRBJ1-2, is SAVISQKPSRDICQRGTSLTIQCQVDSQVTMMFWYRQQPGQSLTLIATANQGSEATYESGFVIDKFPISRPNLTFSTLTVSNMSPEDSSIYLCSVEGTGGERDYGYTFGSGTRLTVV.

This clone was counted once. The CDR3 DNA follows: TGTGCCAGCAGCTCGTTTGGGACTAACAATGAGCAGTTCTTC. This translates into CASSSFGTNNEQFF. This rearrangement joins TRBV11-1 to TRBJ2-1; 7 nucleotides agree with TRBD2. With V trimmed by 4 bases and J by 5 bases, 5 bases remained unmatched. Germline V gene lookup returns CDR1 SGHAT and CDR2 FQDESV (reference sequence). This CDR3 has 14 residues. The full variable domain, completed using reference TRBV11-1 and TRBJ2-1, is EAEVAQSPRYKITEKSQAVAFWCDPISGHATLYWYRQILGQGPELLVQFQDESVVDDSQLPKDRFSAERLKGVDSTLKIQPAELGDSAMYLCASSSFGTNNEQFFGPGTRLTVL.

Only a few counts were recorded for this clone. The rearrangement uses TRBV7-9 and TRBJ2-7, with 9 nucleotides matching TRBD1. There are 15 residues in the CDR3. Germline-derived CDR1 and CDR2 are SEHNR and FQNEAQ (reference sequence). The V segment lost 5 bases and the J segment 7 bases; nucleotides outside the gene matches: 12. The CDR3 DNA reads as TGTGCCAGCAGCGAGACGAGGACAGGGGCCGGGGAGCAGTACTTC. Protein: CASSETRTGAGEQYF.

J is TRBJ2-3 and V is TRBV19; tentatively, D is TRBD1 (6 bases). Trimming removed 7 bases from V and 3 bases from J, with 8 bases in between. CDR3 size: 12 residues. Germline lookup yields CDR1 LNHDA and CDR2 SQIVND (reference sequence). DNA for the CDR3: TGTGCCAGTAAAGGGGGTACAGATACGCAGTATTTT. Amino acid sequence: CASKGGTDTQYF. Full variable domain (missing parts from reference TRBV19 and TRBJ2-3): DGGITQSPKYLFRKEGQNVTLSCEQNLNHDAMYWYRQDPGQGLRLIYYSQIVNDFQKGDIAEGYSVSREKKESFPLTVTSAQKNPTAFYLCASKGGTDTQYFGPGTRLTVL.

This clone was seen only once. The chain carries TRBV11-2 and TRBJ2-5; 9 bases fit TRBD2. The germline CDR1 and CDR2 sequences are SGHAT and FQNNGV. V lost 4 bases, J lost 5 bases, and 8 bases stayed unmatched. The CDR3 is made up of 15 amino acids. CDR3 DNA sequence: TGTGCCAGCAGCTCGAGAGCGGGGGGCATTGAGACCCAGTACTTC. Its protein is CASSSRAGGIETQYF.